These T cell receptor beta chains were read from a single sample in a study of blood T cell repertoires in COVID-19. Sequencing was performed with immunoSEQ multiplex PCR; in TCRdb, only in-frame clones are kept and a portion is missing. The sample gives 25,000 to 30,000 clones, roughly 90% of which show up once; approximately 2.5% is in the top ten. Sequenced: peripheral blood. These receptors were collected from a human donor in a cohort sampled during active COVID-19. Each CDR3 is given without its conserved first and last residue. The order of the fields is V gene, J gene, CDR3 protein.

>TRBV7-3|TRBJ2-1
ASSLTRGGNEQF
>TRBV7-9|TRBJ2-5
ASSPAGETQY
>TRBV12-3/TRBV12-4|TRBJ2-1
ASSLIGGGEQF
>TRBV10-3|TRBJ2-5
ATLVGQGQETQY
>TRBV7-3|TRBJ2-3
ASSLTASGVSTDTQY
>TRBV20-1|TRBJ1-5
SASSRSNQPQH
>TRBV25-1|TRBJ1-1
ASSGLSTEAF
>TRBV27|TRBJ1-2
ASSPGQGLGYT
>TRBV7-8|TRBJ1-6
ASSWAGVSSDGDSPLH
>TRBV5-8|TRBJ2-5
ASSTYLQGVGKTQY
>TRBV18|TRBJ1-4
ASSPPNVHRGKLF
>TRBV5-1|TRBJ2-7
ASSVQDGPYEQY
>TRBV18|TRBJ2-1
ASSLSGADNEQF
>TRBV2|TRBJ2-3
ASPAGGPNTDTQY
>TRBV4-1|TRBJ2-7
ASSQGGAPYEQY
>TRBV6-5|TRBJ2-7
ASSPQGYEQY
>TRBV4-3|TRBJ1-3
ASSQGRQGSGNTIY
>TRBV4-2|TRBJ2-5
ASSQGPLTSGGLQETQY
>TRBV19|TRBJ1-2
ASSRPGQGYGYT
>TRBV5-4|TRBJ2-1
ASSLVTVTHNEQF
>TRBV29-1|TRBJ2-3
SVGYSNEDTQY
>TRBV4-1|TRBJ1-6
ASSQTPGQGGSPLH
>TRBV7-2|TRBJ1-2
ASRKETVYGYT
>TRBV11-2|TRBJ2-7
ASSVGQEQY
>TRBV27|TRBJ1-2
ASSPKKKGGVDGYT
>TRBV4-2|TRBJ2-3
ASSQDWGPTGIISTDTQY
>TRBV4-3|TRBJ1-2
ASSQGVAAREYGYT
>TRBV5-6|TRBJ1-2
ASSADGNNYGYT
>TRBV7-9|TRBJ2-7
ASSLSGGYEQY
>TRBV11-2|TRBJ2-7
ASSLAQGGITYEQY
>TRBV6-6|TRBJ1-2
ASTLDSNYGYT
>TRBV2|TRBJ1-2
ASRRRGGGYT
>TRBV4-3|TRBJ1-5
ASSRETGGNQPQH
>TRBV7-2|TRBJ1-2
ASSLGSRTGTYGYT
>TRBV10-3|TRBJ2-1
AISAQGDDEQF
>TRBV6-5|TRBJ2-4
ASRQTFEGGGIQY
>TRBV4-1|TRBJ2-3
ASSQSPRDTQY
>TRBV5-1|TRBJ2-7
ASSWGQGDPYEQY
>TRBV7-3|TRBJ2-2
ASSRGSNTGELF
>TRBV9|TRBJ1-6
ASSVRRGDSPLH
>TRBV20-1|TRBJ2-1
SASQPGGRWVEQF
>TRBV4-2|TRBJ2-7
ASSQSDEQY
>TRBV9|TRBJ1-1
ASSSRGAMNTEAF
>TRBV23-1|TRBJ1-5
ASSHRDRGPYSNQPQH
>TRBV25-1|TRBJ1-1
ASPGQGARDTEAF